This T cell receptor beta chain was sequenced for a study of monozygotic twins with inflammatory bowel disease. Germline V gene sequence: CDR1 MNHEY, CDR2 SMNVEV (reference sequence). The CDR3 sequence is 15 residues long. After re-calling the 5' RACE reads, TCRdb lists one entry per CDR3 protein, DNA absent. In total, the table holds over 150,000 distinct CDR3 sequences. Sequencing was done on a sample of blood. The chain carries TRBV27 and TRBJ2-7; the TCRdb call, TRBD2, lacks DNA for checking. The origin of this receptor is a human donor with ulcerative colitis or Crohn's disease, or a healthy co-twin of an affected twin (not recorded which). CDR3 amino acids: CASGWGMAGAYEQYF.